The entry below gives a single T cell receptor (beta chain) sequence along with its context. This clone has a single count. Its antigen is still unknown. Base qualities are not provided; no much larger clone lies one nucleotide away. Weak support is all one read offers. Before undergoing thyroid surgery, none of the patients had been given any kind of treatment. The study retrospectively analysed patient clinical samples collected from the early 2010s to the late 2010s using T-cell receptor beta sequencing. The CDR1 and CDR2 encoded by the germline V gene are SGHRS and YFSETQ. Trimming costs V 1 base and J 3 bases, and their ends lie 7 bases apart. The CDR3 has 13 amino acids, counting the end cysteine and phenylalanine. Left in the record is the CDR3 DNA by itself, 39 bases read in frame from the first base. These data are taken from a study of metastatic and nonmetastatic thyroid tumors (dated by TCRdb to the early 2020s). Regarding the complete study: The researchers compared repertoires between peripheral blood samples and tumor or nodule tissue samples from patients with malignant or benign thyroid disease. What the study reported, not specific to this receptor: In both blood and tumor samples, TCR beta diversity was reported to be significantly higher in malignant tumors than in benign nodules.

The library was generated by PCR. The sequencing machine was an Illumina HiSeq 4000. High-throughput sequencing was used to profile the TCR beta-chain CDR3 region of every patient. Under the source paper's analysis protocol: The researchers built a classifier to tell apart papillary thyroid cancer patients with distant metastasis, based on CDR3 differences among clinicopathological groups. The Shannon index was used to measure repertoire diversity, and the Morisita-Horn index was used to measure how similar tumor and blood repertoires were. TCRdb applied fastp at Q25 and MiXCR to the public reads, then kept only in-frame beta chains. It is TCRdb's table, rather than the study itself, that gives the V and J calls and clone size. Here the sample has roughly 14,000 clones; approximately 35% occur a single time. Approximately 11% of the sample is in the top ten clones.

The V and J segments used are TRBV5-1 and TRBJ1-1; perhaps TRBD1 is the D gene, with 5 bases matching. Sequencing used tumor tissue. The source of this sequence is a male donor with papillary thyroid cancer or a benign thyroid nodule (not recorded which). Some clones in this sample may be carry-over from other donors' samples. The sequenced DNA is TGCGCCAGCAGCTTGCCCAGGGACACTGAAGCTTTCTTT. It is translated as CASSLPRDTEAFF.